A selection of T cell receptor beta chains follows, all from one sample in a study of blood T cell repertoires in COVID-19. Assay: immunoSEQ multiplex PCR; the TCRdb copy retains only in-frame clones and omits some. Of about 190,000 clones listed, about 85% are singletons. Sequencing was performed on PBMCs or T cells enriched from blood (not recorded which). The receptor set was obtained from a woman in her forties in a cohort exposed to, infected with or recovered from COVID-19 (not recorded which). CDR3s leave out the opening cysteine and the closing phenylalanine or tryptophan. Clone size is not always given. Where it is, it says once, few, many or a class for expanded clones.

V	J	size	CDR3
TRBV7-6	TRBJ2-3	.	ASSLARDTQY
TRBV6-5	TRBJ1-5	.	ASSLGPSLGNQPQH
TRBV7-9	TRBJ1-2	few	ASSLDRGYGYT
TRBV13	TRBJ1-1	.	ASRIGQGFGPNTEAF
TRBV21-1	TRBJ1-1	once	ASSRGHPTEAF
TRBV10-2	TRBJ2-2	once	ASSRGELF
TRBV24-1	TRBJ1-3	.	ATSRGDTIY
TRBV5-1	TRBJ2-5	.	ASSLTSFQETQY
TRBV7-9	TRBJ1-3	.	ASSRPGTGAGNTIY
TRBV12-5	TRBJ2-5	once	ASGPAAGTAQETQY
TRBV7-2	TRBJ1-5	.	ASSSVHRSNQPQH
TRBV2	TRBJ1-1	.	ASSPGQQVGAF
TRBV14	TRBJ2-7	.	ASSQDASGYEQY
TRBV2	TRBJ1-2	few	ASSEESGAGSNGYT
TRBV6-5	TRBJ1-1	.	ACRQSLNTEAF
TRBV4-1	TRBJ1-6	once	ASSQGEADSISPLH
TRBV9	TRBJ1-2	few	ASSVDSFNYGYT
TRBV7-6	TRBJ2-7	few	ASSLALGTGAYEQY
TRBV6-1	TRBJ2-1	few	ASSESSRSEQF
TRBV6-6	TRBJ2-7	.	ASSLRLAGASLPYEQY
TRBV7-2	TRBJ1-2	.	ASSLSPGTGGAYGYT
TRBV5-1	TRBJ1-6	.	ASSFWVRRVRDSGSSYNSPLH
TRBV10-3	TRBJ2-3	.	AISEHSSTDTQY
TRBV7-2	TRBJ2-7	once	ASSKQGLYYEQY
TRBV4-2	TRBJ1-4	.	ASSPSGTEDEKLF
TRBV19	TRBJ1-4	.	ASSPLRGQREKLF
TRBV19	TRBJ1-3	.	ASSTPWGLRGTGPHSGNTIY
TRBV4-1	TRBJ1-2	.	ASSPAETGIYGYT